This T cell receptor (beta chain) was sequenced during a study of shared clonotypes between healthy human individuals. Terminally differentiated effector memory CD45RA+ cells were excluded from the naive CD8 cells, which were CD45RO-negative and positively selected for CCR7. General study results and limits: Only blood was sampled; tissue repertoires likely differ.

Unmatched junction bases numbered 8, after V lost 4 bases and J lost 7 bases. The germline V gene encodes CDR1 KGHSH and CDR2 LQKENI. The CDR3 sequence is 15 residues long. A single count supports this clone. The antigen remains unidentified. The sorted-subset replicate PCRs were given roughly 190 ng DNA, which is tens of thousands of T cell genomes. Data came from immunoSEQ multiplex PCR; TCRdb stores just in-frame clones and leaves some out. This repertoire shows about 680,000 clones, around 92% found once; its top ten account for about a quarter. The chain has TRBV18 and TRBJ2-1; TRBD1 aligns across 9 bases. Sequencing was carried out using naive CD8+ T cells sorted from blood. This sequence was found in a young man in good health. The CDR3 is CASSRGTGSLNEQFF. CDR3 DNA sequence: TGTGCCAGCTCACGAGGGACAGGGAGTCTGAATGAGCAGTTCTTC.